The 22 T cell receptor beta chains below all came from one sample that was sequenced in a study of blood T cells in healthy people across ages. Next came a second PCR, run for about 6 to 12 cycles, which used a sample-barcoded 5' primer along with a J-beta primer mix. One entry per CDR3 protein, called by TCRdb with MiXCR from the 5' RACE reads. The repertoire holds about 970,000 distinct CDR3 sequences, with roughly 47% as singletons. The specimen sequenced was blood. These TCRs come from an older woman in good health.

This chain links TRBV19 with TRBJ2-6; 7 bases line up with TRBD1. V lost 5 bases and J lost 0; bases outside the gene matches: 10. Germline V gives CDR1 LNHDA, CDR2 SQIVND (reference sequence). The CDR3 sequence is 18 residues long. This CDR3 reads CASSSPGQMSSGANVLTF. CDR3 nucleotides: TGTGCCAGTAGTTCGCCGGGACAGATGAGCTCTGGGGCCAACGTCCTGACTTTC.

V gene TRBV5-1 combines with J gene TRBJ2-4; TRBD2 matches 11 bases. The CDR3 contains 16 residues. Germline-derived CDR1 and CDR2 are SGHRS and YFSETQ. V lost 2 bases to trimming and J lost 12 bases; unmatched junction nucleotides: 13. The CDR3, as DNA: TGCGCCAGCAGCTTCTCGACACTAGCGGGAGCTGGCGATCAGTACTTC. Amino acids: CASSFSTLAGAGDQYF.

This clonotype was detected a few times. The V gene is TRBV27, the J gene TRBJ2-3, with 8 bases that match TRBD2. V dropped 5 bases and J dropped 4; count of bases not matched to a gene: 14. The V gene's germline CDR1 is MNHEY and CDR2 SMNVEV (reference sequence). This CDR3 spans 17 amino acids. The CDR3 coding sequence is TGTGCCAGCAGTCCACGGACTAGCTCGCGTGGTGCAGATACGCAGTATTTT. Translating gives CASSPRTSSRGADTQYF.

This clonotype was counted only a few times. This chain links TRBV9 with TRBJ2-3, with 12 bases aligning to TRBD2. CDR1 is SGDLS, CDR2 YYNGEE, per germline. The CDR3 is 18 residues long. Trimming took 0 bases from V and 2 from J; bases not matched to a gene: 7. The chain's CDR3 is CASSVAPLAGGDTDTQYF. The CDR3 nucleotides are TGTGCCAGCAGCGTAGCCCCTCTAGCGGGAGGGGACACAGATACGCAGTATTTT.

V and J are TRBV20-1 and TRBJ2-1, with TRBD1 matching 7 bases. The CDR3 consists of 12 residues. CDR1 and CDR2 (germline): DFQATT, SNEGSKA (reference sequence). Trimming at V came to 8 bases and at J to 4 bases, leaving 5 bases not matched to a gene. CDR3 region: CSTGELYNEQFF. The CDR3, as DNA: TGCAGTACAGGGGAGCTTTACAATGAGCAGTTCTTC.

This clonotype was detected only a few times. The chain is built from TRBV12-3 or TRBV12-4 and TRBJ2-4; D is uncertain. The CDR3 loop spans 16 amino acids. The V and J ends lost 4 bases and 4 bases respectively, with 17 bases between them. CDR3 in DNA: TGTGCCAGCAGTTCAGCGACTGGCAGTAAAAAAAACATTCAGTACTTC. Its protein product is CASSSATGSKKNIQYF.

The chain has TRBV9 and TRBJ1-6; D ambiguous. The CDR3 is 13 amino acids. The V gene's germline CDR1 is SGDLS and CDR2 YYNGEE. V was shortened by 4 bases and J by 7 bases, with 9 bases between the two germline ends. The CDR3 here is CASSSRLNSPLHF. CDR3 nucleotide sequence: TGTGCCAGCAGCTCGAGACTAAATTCACCCCTCCACTTT.

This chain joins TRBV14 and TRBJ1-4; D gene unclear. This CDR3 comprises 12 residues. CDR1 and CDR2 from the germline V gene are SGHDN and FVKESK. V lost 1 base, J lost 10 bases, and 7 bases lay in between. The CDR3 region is CASSQASRKLFF. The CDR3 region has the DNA TGTGCCAGCAGCCAAGCTAGTCGAAAACTGTTTTTT.

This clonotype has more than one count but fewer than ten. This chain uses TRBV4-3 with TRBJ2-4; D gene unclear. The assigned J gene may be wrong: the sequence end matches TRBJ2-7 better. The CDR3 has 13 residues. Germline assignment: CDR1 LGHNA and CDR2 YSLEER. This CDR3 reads CASSQEILAEQYF. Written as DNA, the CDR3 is TGCGCCAGCAGCCAAGAGATTTTGGCCGAGCAGTACTTC.

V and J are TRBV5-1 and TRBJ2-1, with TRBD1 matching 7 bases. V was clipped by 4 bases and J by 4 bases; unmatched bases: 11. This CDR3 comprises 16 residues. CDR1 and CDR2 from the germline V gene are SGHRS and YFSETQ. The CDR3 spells CASSQHRQGAYNEQFF. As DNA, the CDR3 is TGCGCCAGCAGCCAACACCGACAGGGCGCTTACAATGAGCAGTTCTTC.

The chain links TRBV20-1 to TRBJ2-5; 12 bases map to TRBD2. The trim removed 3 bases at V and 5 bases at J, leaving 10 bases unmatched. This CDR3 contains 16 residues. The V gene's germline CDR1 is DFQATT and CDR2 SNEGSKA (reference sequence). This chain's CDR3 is CSARRLAGGPRETQYF. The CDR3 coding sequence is TGCAGTGCTAGGAGGCTAGCGGGAGGGCCAAGGGAGACCCAGTACTTC.

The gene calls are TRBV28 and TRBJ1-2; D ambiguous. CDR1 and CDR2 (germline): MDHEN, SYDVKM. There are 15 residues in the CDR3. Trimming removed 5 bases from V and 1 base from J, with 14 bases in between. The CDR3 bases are TGTGCCAGCAGTCCGGGAACACGTCTTAACTATGGCTACACCTTC. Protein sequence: CASSPGTRLNYGYTF.

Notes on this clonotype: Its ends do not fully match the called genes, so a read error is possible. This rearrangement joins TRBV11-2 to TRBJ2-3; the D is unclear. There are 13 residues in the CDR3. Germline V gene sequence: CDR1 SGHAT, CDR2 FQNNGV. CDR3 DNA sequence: TGTGCCGGCAGCTTAGTTTTCCGTCCCAGGCAGTATTTT. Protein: CAGSLVFRPRQYF.

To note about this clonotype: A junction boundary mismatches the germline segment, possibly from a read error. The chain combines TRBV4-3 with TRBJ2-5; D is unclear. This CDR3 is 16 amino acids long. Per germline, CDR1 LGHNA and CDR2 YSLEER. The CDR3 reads CASGQDWASPPETQYF. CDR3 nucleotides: TGCGCCAGCGGCCAAGATTGGGCAAGCCCCCCAGAGACCCAGTACTTC.

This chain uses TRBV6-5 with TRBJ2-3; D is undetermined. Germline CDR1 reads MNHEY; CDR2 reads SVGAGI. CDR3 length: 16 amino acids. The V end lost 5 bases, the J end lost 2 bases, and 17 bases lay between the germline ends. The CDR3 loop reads CASSRRLSMVTDTQYF. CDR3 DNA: TGTGCCAGCAGTCGCCGTCTGTCGATGGTCACAGATACGCAGTATTTT.

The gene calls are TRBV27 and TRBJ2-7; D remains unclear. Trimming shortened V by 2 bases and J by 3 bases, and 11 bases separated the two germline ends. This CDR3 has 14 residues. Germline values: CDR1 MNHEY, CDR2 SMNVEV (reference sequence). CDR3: CASSLLQKDYEQYF. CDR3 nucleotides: TGTGCCAGCAGTTTACTACAAAAGGACTACGAGCAGTACTTC.

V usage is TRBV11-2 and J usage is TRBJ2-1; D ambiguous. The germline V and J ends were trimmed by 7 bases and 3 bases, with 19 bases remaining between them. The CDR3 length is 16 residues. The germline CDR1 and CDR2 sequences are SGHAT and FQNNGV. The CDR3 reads CASTQLLTGGYNEQFF. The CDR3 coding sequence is TGTGCCAGCACCCAACTTCTGACTGGCGGCTACAATGAGCAGTTCTTC.

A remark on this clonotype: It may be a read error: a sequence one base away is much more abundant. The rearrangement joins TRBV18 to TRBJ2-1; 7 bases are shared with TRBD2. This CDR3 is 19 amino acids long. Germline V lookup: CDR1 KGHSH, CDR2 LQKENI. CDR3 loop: CASSPGAQRLAANYDEQFF. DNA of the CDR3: TGTGCCAGCTCACCAGGGGCTCAACGGCTAGCGGCGAACTACGATGAGCAGTTCTTC.

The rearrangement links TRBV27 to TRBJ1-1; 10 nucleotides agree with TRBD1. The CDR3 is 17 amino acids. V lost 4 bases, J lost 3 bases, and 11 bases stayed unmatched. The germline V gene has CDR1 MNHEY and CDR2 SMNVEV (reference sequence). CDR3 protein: CASSSLLGQGFHTEAFF. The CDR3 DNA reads TGTGCCAGCAGTTCACTCTTGGGACAGGGGTTCCACACTGAAGCTTTCTTT.

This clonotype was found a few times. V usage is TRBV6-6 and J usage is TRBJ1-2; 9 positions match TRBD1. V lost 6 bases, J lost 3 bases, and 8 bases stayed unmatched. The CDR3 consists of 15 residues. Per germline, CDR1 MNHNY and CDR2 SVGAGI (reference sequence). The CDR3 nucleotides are TGTGCCAGCAGAGAGACAGGGGGGAACGACTATGGCTACACCTTC. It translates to CASRETGGNDYGYTF.

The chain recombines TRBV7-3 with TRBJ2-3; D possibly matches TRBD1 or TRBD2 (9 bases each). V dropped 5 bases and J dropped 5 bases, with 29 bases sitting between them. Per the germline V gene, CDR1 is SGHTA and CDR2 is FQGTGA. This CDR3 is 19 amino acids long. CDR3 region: CASSPGTGYQREAGDTQYF. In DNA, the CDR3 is TGTGCCAGCAGCCCCGGGACAGGGTATCAGCGGGAGGCCGGAGATACGCAGTATTTT.

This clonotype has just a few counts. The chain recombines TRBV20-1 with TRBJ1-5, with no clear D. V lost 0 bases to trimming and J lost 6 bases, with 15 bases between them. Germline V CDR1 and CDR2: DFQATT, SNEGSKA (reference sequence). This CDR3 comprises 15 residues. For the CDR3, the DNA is TGCAGTGCTAGAGATCGCGTGGCAGCCAGTCAGCCCCAGCATTTT. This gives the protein CSARDRVAASQPQHF.